One and the same sample provided the 8 T cell receptor beta chains below, sequenced in a study of PD-L1 blockade in urothelial cancer. Produced via immunoSEQ multiplex PCR; TCRdb's table is partial and in-frame only. The sample includes 80,000 to 130,000 clones, over 80% of them seen just once. The sequencing here drew on PBMCs, taken around atezolizumab (anti-PD-L1) treatment. The receptors derive from a woman of 80 years or more with urothelial cancer.

The chain has TRBV28 and TRBJ1-2, with 7 positions matching TRBD1. The CDR3 has 14 amino acids. V shed 8 bases and J 3 bases; nucleotides not matched to a gene: 9. The germline CDR1 and CDR2 sequences are MDHEN and SYDVKM. CDR3 amino acids: CASSGQPKHYGYTF. The CDR3 region has the DNA TGTGCCAGCTCGGGACAGCCAAAGCACTATGGCTACACCTTC.

This chain links TRBV4-1 with TRBJ2-7, with 13 bases that match TRBD2. Trimming took 0 bases from V and 5 from J; bases not matched to a gene: 1. There are 15 residues in the CDR3. Germline assignment: CDR1 MGHRA and CDR2 YSYEKL. This CDR3 is CASSQEGLAGNEQYF. The CDR3 DNA reads as TGCGCCAGCAGCCAAGAGGGACTAGCGGGAAACGAGCAGTACTTC.

The chain recombines TRBV18 with TRBJ1-1; D might be TRBD1 (6 bases). The CDR3 covers 13 residues. Germline loops: CDR1 KGHSH, CDR2 LQKENI. Trimming removed 3 bases from V and 5 bases from J, with 10 bases in between. CDR3 sequence reads: CASSPGTRTEAFF. As DNA, the CDR3 is TGTGCCAGCTCACCCGGGACAAGGACTGAAGCTTTCTTT.

The V call is TRBV27, the J call TRBJ2-1, with TRBD1 identical over 7 bases. Unmatched junction bases numbered 11, after V lost 3 bases and J lost 3 bases. Germline values: CDR1 MNHEY, CDR2 SMNVEV (reference sequence). This CDR3 has 17 amino acids. The CDR3 sequence: CASSLDRRTLLYNEQFF. The CDR3 DNA reads as TGTGCCAGCAGTTTGGACAGGCGGACTCTGCTCTACAATGAGCAGTTCTTC.

This sequence joins TRBV5-1 and TRBJ1-1; D possibly corresponds to TRBD1 (6 bases). The CDR3 consists of 15 residues. In germline, CDR1 is SGHRS, CDR2 YFSETQ. Trimming removed 0 bases at V and 0 bases at J, with 9 bases between. CDR3 sequence reads: CASSLDGDMNTEAFF. CDR3 nucleotides: TGCGCCAGCAGCTTGGATGGGGACATGAACACTGAAGCTTTCTTT. Using reference TRBV5-1 and TRBJ1-1 for the parts outside the CDR3, the full variable domain is KAGVTQTPRYLIKTRGQQVTLSCSPISGHRSVSWYQQTPGQGLQFLFEYFSETQRNKGNFPGRFSGRQFSNSRSEMNVSTLELGDSALYLCASSLDGDMNTEAFFGQGTRLTVV.

J is TRBJ2-7 and V is TRBV30; 12 bases match TRBD2. This CDR3 region has 14 residues. V gave up 4 bases and J gave up 6 bases; unmatched junction bases: 7. Germline CDR1 and CDR2: GTSNPN and SVGIG (reference sequence). The CDR3 DNA sequence: TGTGCCTGGAATCTAGCGGGAGGGCCCTCCGAGCAGTACTTC. Its protein is CAWNLAGGPSEQYF.

For this clone: The same CDR3 can be traced to other DNA sequences in this sample. The chain carries TRBV28 and TRBJ2-1, with TRBD2 matching 7 bases. Germline lookup yields CDR1 MDHEN and CDR2 SYDVKM. With V trimmed by 5 bases and J by 0 bases, 7 bases remained unmatched. The CDR3 is 16 residues long. The CDR3, as DNA: TGTGCCAGCAGTCTACCTAGCGGCATCTCCTACAATGAGCAGTTCTTC. It specifies CASSLPSGISYNEQFF.

The CDR3 protein is CASALGLAGNEQYF. Written as DNA, the CDR3 is TGTGCCAGCGCCCTAGGACTAGCGGGAAACGAGCAGTACTTC. V gene TRBV27 combines with J gene TRBJ2-7; 12 bases agree with TRBD2. With V trimmed by 8 bases and J by 5 bases, 7 bases remained unmatched. CDR1 and CDR2 from the germline V gene are MNHEY and SMNVEV (reference sequence). The CDR3 is 14 residues long.